These 12 T cell receptor beta chains were all obtained from the same sample, sequenced in a study of cytomegalovirus exposure and HLA in healthy donors. Assay: immunoSEQ multiplex PCR; the TCRdb copy retains only in-frame clones and omits some. Found here are about 150,000 clones, 80% to 90% of them singletons; the top ten hold more than 20%. The sequenced sample was PBMCs. The receptors originated from a young man in good health and CMV-seropositive.

The chain employs TRBV27 and TRBJ2-1; 9 nucleotides match TRBD2. Germline V gives CDR1 MNHEY, CDR2 SMNVEV (reference sequence). The V and J ends lost 2 bases and 7 bases, in that order; junction bases with no gene match: 9. The CDR3 loop spans 16 amino acids. The CDR3 bases are TGTGCCAGCAGTTTAGTGGCGGGAGGGCCCGGGAATGAGCAGTTCTTC. It encodes CASSLVAGGPGNEQFF.

This clone was detected a few times. The chain links TRBV19 to TRBJ1-6; the match to TRBD1 covers 11 bases. The germline CDR1 and CDR2 sequences are LNHDA and SQIVND (reference sequence). J was trimmed by 0 bases and V by 11 bases; bases with no gene match: 3. This CDR3 contains 15 residues. CDR3 sequence (DNA): TGTGCCGCCGGGACAGGGGGCTCCTATAATTCACCCCTCCACTTT. It is translated as CAAGTGGSYNSPLHF.

The chain employs TRBV27 and TRBJ1-1; 7 bases are a match to TRBD1. Germline CDR1 is MNHEY and CDR2 is SMNVEV (reference sequence). The CDR3 covers 16 residues. V was clipped by 1 base and J by 1 base; unmatched bases: 6. CDR3 nucleotides: TGTGCCAGCAGTTTATTTGGGGGGACAGCGAACACTGAAGCTTTCTTT. It specifies CASSLFGGTANTEAFF.

V is TRBV6-5 and J is TRBJ1-2; no firm D call. CDR1 and CDR2 (germline): MNHEY, SVGAGI. Between the trimmed V and J ends, which lost 6 bases and 5 bases, there was a span of 19 bases. The CDR3 loop spans 15 amino acids. CDR3 loop: CASSFAFNPLYGYTF. Written as DNA, the CDR3 is TGTGCCAGCAGCTTCGCGTTTAACCCTCTGTATGGCTACACCTTC.

The CDR3 DNA is TGCGCCAGCAGCTTGAGGGAGGAAGCTTTCTTT. Translation gives CASSLREEAFF. This chain connects TRBV5-1 to TRBJ1-1; the D is unclear. Germline CDR1 SGHRS, CDR2 YFSETQ. This CDR3 contains 11 residues. With 1 base removed from V and 8 bases from J, the gap between germline ends came to 6 bases. The variable domain in full, completed from reference TRBV5-1 and TRBJ1-1, reads KAGVTQTPRYLIKTRGQQVTLSCSPISGHRSVSWYQQTPGQGLQFLFEYFSETQRNKGNFPGRFSGRQFSNSRSEMNVSTLELGDSALYLCASSLREEAFFGQGTRLTVV.

The chain has TRBV7-9 and TRBJ1-3; D is unresolved. The CDR3 runs to 11 residues. Germline CDR1 is SEHNR and CDR2 is FQNEAQ (reference sequence). CDR3 loop: CALHVRNTIYF. The DNA of the CDR3 is TGTGCTTTACATGTTAGAAACACCATATATTTT.

This chain links TRBV19 with TRBJ1-5, with 10 nucleotides matching TRBD1. Germline assignment: CDR1 LNHDA and CDR2 SQIVND (reference sequence). The CDR3 is 17 amino acids. V gave up 1 base and J gave up 1 base; unmatched junction bases: 4. In nucleotides, the CDR3 is TGTGCCAGTAGTATAGGAGACAGGGGGCTAAGCAATCAGCCCCAGCATTTT. This codes for CASSIGDRGLSNQPQHF.

A few counts support this clone. V and J are TRBV7-9 and TRBJ1-1, with 7 bases fitting TRBD1. Looked up from germline, CDR1 is SEHNR and CDR2 is FQNEAQ (reference sequence). The CDR3 has 14 residues. Losses at the gene ends were 5 bases for V and 1 base for J; bases not matched to a gene: 4. The CDR3 DNA reads as TGTGCCAGCAGCCCTTGGACAGGGAACACTGAAGCTTTCTTT. This encodes CASSPWTGNTEAFF.

This clone was counted once. The chain is built from TRBV9 and TRBJ2-6, with D possibly being TRBD2 (6 bases). V shed 3 bases and J shed 1 base, with 11 bases lying between them. The germline V gene encodes CDR1 SGDLS and CDR2 YYNGEE. This CDR3 comprises 16 residues. The chain's CDR3 is CASSGSRESGANVLTF. The CDR3 bases are TGTGCCAGCAGCGGGAGTCGGGAGTCTGGGGCCAACGTCCTGACTTTC.

V and J are TRBV7-9 and TRBJ2-3, with 7 bases matching TRBD1. V lost 5 bases, J lost 7 bases, and 3 bases stayed unmatched. The germline V gene has CDR1 SEHNR and CDR2 FQNEAQ (reference sequence). This CDR3 region has 12 residues. The CDR3, as DNA: TGTGCCAGCAGCCCACAGGGGAATACGCAGTATTTT. Its translation is CASSPQGNTQYF.

The V and J genes are TRBV5-4 and TRBJ2-7; 7 nucleotides match TRBD1. Trimming cost V 4 bases and J 6 bases; bases outside gene matches: 13. CDR3 length equals 15 residues. Germline CDR1 reads SGHNT; CDR2 reads YYREEE (reference sequence). Written as DNA, the CDR3 is TGTGCCAGCAGCCTGCTAGCCCAGGGGGACGGCGAGCAGTACTTC. This codes for CASSLLAQGDGEQYF.

The V call is TRBV6-6, the J call TRBJ1-2; 9 bases fit TRBD1. J lost 4 bases, V lost 7 bases, and 13 bases had no gene match. The germline CDR1 and CDR2 sequences are MNHNY and SVGAGI (reference sequence). The CDR3 totals 16 residues. In DNA form, the CDR3 reads TGTGCCAGCAACTTCTTAACAGGGGGCATTGTCTATGGCTACACCTTC. This encodes CASNFLTGGIVYGYTF.